Below, 16 T cell receptor beta chains from the same sample are listed, as sequenced in a study of blood T cell repertoires in COVID-19. The protocol was immunoSEQ multiplex PCR, while the TCRdb copy is restricted to in-frame clones and leaves out a portion. The profile shows 200,000 to 300,000 clones, approximately 90% of them singletons. Sequencing was done on a sample of PBMCs or T cells enriched from blood (not recorded which). The source is a man between 35 and 55 years old who had recovered from COVID-19.

The chain carries TRBV5-6 and TRBJ1-2, with TRBD1 identical over 7 bases. The CDR3 runs 14 residues. From germline, CDR1 is SGHDT and CDR2 YYEEEE. V lost 4 bases, J lost 6 bases, and 9 bases stayed unmatched. In DNA, the CDR3 is TGTGCCAGCAGCCGACAGGGCTGGTACGATGGCTACACCTTC. Encoded protein: CASSRQGWYDGYTF.

V gene TRBV7-8 combines with J gene TRBJ2-1, with 8 bases matching TRBD2. The V gene's germline CDR1 is SGHVS and CDR2 FQNEAQ. The CDR3 runs 15 residues. V lost 5 bases to trimming and J lost 2 bases; unmatched junction nucleotides: 5. The CDR3 nucleotides read TGTGCCAGCAGCGGGTGGCGGGGGGCCTACAATGAGCAGTTCTTC. Protein: CASSGWRGAYNEQFF.

This clone was counted a single time. This chain joins TRBV29-1 and TRBJ2-1; TRBD1 is a possible D gene (6 bases). The CDR3 runs to 15 residues. CDR1 is SQVTM, CDR2 ANQGSEA, per germline. V dropped 6 bases and J dropped 7 bases, with 22 bases sitting between them. CDR3 protein: CSVHDRTTSRNEQFF. The CDR3, as DNA: TGCAGCGTACATGACAGGACCACCTCTCGGAATGAGCAGTTCTTC.

The chain joins TRBV7-2 to TRBJ1-6; the D gene is possibly TRBD1 (5 bases). The germline V and J ends were trimmed by 1 base and 7 bases, with 8 bases remaining between them. Looked up from germline, CDR1 is SGHTA and CDR2 is FQGNSA. The length of the CDR3 is 14 residues. CDR3 region: CASSLETANSPLHF. In nucleotides, the CDR3 is TGTGCCAGCAGCTTAGAGACAGCCAATTCACCCCTCCACTTT.

V usage is TRBV5-1 and J usage is TRBJ2-6; D remains ambiguous. V lost 4 bases and J 0 bases, leaving 17 bases between the germline ends. Germline V gives CDR1 SGHRS, CDR2 YFSETQ. The CDR3 covers 18 residues. CDR3 in amino acids: CASSPTFDTHSGANVLTF. CDR3 in DNA: TGCGCCAGCAGCCCGACGTTTGACACCCACTCTGGGGCCAACGTCCTGACTTTC.

The chain links TRBV6-2 or TRBV6-3 to TRBJ2-2, with TRBD2 matching over 11 bases. The V gene's germline CDR1 is MNHEY and CDR2 SVGEGT. The V and J ends lost 4 bases and 1 base, in that order; junction bases with no gene match: 2. The CDR3 totals 16 residues. In DNA, the CDR3 is TGTGCCAGCAGTTGGGGACTAGCGGAGAACACCGGGGAGCTGTTTTTT. This gives the protein CASSWGLAENTGELFF.

The DNA of the CDR3 is TGCGCCAGCAGCCAAGATTCAGCAGGGACCTACGAGCAGTACTTC. Encoded protein: CASSQDSAGTYEQYF. The chain employs TRBV4-3 and TRBJ2-7; a weak D match, TRBD1 (5 bases). V dropped 0 bases and J dropped 2 bases, with 11 bases sitting between them. CDR1 and CDR2 (germline): LGHNA, YSLEER. The CDR3 runs to 15 residues.

The chain recombines TRBV20-1 with TRBJ2-1; 10 positions match TRBD2. The germline CDR1 and CDR2 sequences are DFQATT and SNEGSKA (reference sequence). The junction had 7 bases not matched to a gene; V was cut back by 3 bases and J by 8 bases. The length of the CDR3 is 14 residues. The CDR3 sequence: CSASLAGASDEQFF. For the CDR3, the DNA is TGCAGTGCTAGTCTAGCGGGAGCGTCCGATGAGCAGTTCTTC.

J is TRBJ1-6 and V is TRBV25-1, with no clear D. The CDR3 totals 17 residues. V was trimmed by 4 bases and J by 3 bases, leaving 16 bases between them. Germline V lookup: CDR1 MGHDK, CDR2 SYGVNS. This CDR3 reads CASSAQRGAFYNSPLHF. The CDR3 DNA reads as TGTGCCAGCAGTGCCCAACGGGGTGCGTTCTATAATTCACCCCTCCACTTT.

V is TRBV7-6 and J is TRBJ2-1; the match to TRBD2 covers 13 bases. The CDR3 has 17 residues. V trimming: 2 bases; J trimming: 0 bases; junction bases outside the gene matches: 1. Germline V gene lookup returns CDR1 SGHVS and CDR2 FNYEAQ. CDR3 amino acids: CASSLTSGRDSYNEQFF. The CDR3 nucleotides read TGTGCCAGCAGCTTAACTAGCGGGAGGGACTCCTACAATGAGCAGTTCTTC.

The DNA for the CDR3 is TGCGCCAGCAGCCTCCGGGACACGGACTCCTACGAGCAGTACTTC. Encoded protein: CASSLRDTDSYEQYF. The rearrangement links TRBV4-1 to TRBJ2-7; the D gene is possibly TRBD1 (6 bases). Germline CDR1 and CDR2: MGHRA and YSYEKL. V was clipped by 4 bases and J by 0 bases, with 13 bases between them. The CDR3 is 15 amino acids.

The chain carries TRBV14 and TRBJ1-2, with TRBD1 identical over 7 bases. With 4 bases clipped from V and 6 bases from J, the junction kept 2 bases outside the gene matches. The CDR3 loop spans 12 amino acids. CDR1 SGHDN and CDR2 FVKESK come from the germline V gene. CDR3 residues: CASSPTGHGYTF. As DNA, the CDR3 is TGTGCCAGCAGCCCGACAGGGCATGGCTACACCTTC.

The sample holds one count of this clone. The chain recombines TRBV4-1 with TRBJ2-7, with 9 bases that match TRBD2. Unmatched junction bases numbered 11, after V lost 0 bases and J lost 2 bases. Germline CDR1 MGHRA, CDR2 YSYEKL. This CDR3 contains 18 residues. The DNA for the CDR3 is TGCGCCAGCAGCCAAGAGTTCAGGGTCGCGGGGGGGACCTACGAGCAGTACTTC. Encoded protein: CASSQEFRVAGGTYEQYF.

V usage is TRBV6-5 and J usage is TRBJ1-2, with TRBD1 identical over 9 bases. This CDR3 is built from 14 residues. V lost 6 bases to trimming and J lost 8 bases; unmatched junction nucleotides: 10. The germline V gene encodes CDR1 MNHEY and CDR2 SVGAGI. The CDR3 protein is CASREGQGDRGYTF. CDR3 bases: TGTGCCAGCAGAGAGGGACAGGGAGATCGAGGCTACACCTTC.

This clone was counted between two and nine times. The rearrangement links TRBV6-4 to TRBJ2-1, with no clear D. V lost 0 bases and J lost 0, with 9 bases in between. Per germline, CDR1 MRHNA and CDR2 SNTAGT. The CDR3 runs to 16 residues. The CDR3, as DNA: TGTGCCAGCAGTGACTCTGGTAGCTCCTCCTACAATGAGCAGTTCTTC. Its protein product is CASSDSGSSSYNEQFF.

J is TRBJ2-1 and V is TRBV16, with 10 bases fitting TRBD2. V was pared by 0 bases and J by 8 bases, with 7 bases of the junction left unmatched. The CDR3 loop spans 16 amino acids. Germline-derived CDR1 and CDR2 are KGHSY and FQNENV. CDR3 residues: CASSQSSGRNPYEQFF. The CDR3 region has the DNA TGTGCCAGCAGCCAATCTAGCGGGAGGAACCCCTATGAGCAGTTCTTC.